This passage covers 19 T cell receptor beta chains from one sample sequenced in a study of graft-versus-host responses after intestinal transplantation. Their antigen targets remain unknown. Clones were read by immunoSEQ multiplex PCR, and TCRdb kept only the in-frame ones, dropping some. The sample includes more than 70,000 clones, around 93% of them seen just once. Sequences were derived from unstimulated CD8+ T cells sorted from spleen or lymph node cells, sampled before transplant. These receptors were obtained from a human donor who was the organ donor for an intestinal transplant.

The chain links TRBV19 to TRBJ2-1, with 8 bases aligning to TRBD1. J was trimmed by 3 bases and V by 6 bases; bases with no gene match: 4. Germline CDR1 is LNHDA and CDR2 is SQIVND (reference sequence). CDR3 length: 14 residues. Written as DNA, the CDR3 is TGTGCCAGTAGGGACAGGGATTACTACAATGAGCAGTTCTTC. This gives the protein CASRDRDYYNEQFF.

The CDR3 is CASSDGFYSPLHF. The CDR3 DNA is TGTGCCAGCAGCGACGGGTTCTATTCACCCCTCCACTTT. J is TRBJ1-6 and V is TRBV11-2; no clear D gene. CDR3 length equals 13 residues. CDR1 SGHAT and CDR2 FQNNGV come from the germline V gene. V gave up 5 bases and J gave up 8 bases, with 10 bases separating them.

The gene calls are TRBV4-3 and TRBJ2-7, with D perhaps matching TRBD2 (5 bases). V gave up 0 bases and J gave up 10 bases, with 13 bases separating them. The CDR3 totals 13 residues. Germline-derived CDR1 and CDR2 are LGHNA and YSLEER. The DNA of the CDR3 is TGCGCCAGCAGCCAAGAATACCTACGGGAACAGTACTTC. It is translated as CASSQEYLREQYF.

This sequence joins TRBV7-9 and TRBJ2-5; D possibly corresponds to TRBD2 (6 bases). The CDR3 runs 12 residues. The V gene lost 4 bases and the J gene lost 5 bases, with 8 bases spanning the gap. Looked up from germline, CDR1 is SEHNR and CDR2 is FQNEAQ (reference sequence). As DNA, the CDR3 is TGTGCCAGCAGCTCGGAGGGGGAGACCCAGTACTTC. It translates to CASSSEGETQYF.

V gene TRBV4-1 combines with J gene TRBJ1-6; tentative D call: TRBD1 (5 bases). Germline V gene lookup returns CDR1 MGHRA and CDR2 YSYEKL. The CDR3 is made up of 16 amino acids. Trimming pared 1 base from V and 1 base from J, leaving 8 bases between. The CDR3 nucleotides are TGCGCCAGCAGCCAAGTCCAGGGATCCTATAATTCACCCCTCCACTTT. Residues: CASSQVQGSYNSPLHF.

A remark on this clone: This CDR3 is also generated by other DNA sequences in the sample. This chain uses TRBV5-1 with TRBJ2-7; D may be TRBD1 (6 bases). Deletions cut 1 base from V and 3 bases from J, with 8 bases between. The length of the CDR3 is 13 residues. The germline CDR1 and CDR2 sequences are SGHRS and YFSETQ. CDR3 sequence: CASSLTGNYEQYF. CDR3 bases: TGCGCCAGCAGCTTGACAGGGAACTACGAGCAGTACTTC.

CDR3: CASSGGSRTGGYFYTGELFF. DNA of the CDR3: TGTGCCAGCAGTGGGGGGAGTCGGACAGGGGGTTATTTTTACACCGGGGAGCTGTTTTTT. The chain combines TRBV6-1 with TRBJ2-2, with 10 bases that match TRBD1. Germline CDR1 reads MNHNS; CDR2 reads SASEGT. The CDR3 extends over 20 amino acids. V lost 4 bases to trimming and J lost 3 bases; unmatched junction nucleotides: 17.

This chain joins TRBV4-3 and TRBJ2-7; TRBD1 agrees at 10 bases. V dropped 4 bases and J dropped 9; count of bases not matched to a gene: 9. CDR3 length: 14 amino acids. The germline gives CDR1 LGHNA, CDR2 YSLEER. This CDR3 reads CASSLSGQGERQYF. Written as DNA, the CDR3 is TGCGCCAGCAGCCTCAGCGGACAGGGGGAGAGGCAGTACTTC.

CDR3 nucleotide sequence: TGTGCCAGTACCTATGGACTTAGCACAGATACGCAGTATTTT. Translation: CASTYGLSTDTQYF. This chain connects TRBV19 to TRBJ2-3; a weak D match, TRBD2 (5 bases). CDR1 is LNHDA, CDR2 SQIVND, per germline (reference sequence). The CDR3 extends over 14 amino acids. V was pared by 7 bases and J by 0 bases, with 11 bases between.

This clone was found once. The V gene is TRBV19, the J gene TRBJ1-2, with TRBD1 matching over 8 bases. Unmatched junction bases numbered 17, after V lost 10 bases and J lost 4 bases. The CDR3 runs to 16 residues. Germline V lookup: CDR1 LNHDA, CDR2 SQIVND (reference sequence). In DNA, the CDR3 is TGTGCCACTTTGACAGGGGAAAATTCGGTACCCTATGGCTACACCTTC. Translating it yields CATLTGENSVPYGYTF.

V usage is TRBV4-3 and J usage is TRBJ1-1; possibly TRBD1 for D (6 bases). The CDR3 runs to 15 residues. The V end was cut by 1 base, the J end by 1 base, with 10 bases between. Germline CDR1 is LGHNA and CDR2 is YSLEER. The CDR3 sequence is CASSQALTGNTEAFF. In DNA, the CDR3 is TGCGCCAGCAGCCAAGCTTTGACAGGGAACACTGAAGCTTTCTTT.

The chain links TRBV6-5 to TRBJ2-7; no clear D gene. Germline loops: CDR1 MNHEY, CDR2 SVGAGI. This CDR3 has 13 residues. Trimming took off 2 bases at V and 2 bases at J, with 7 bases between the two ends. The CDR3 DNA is TGTGCCAGCAGTTACGGGCCAACCTACGAGCAGTACTTC. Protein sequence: CASSYGPTYEQYF.

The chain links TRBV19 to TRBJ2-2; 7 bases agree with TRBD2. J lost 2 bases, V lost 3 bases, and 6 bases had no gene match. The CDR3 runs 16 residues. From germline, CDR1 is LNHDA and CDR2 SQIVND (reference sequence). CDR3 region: CASSMPLAENTGELFF. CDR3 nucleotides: TGTGCCAGTAGTATGCCGCTAGCGGAAAACACCGGGGAGCTGTTTTTT.

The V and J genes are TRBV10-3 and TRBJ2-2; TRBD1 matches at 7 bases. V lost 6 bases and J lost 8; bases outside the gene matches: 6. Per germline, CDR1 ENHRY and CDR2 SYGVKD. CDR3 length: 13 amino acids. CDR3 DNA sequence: TGTGCCATCAGCGACAGGGCTTGGGGGGAGCTGTTTTTT. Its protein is CAISDRAWGELFF.

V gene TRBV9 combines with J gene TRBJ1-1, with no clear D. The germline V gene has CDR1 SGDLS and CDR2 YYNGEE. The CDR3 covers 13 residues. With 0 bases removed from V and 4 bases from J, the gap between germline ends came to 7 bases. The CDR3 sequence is CASSVGRGTEAFF. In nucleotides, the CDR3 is TGTGCCAGCAGCGTAGGTCGGGGCACTGAAGCTTTCTTT. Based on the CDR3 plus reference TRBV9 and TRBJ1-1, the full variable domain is DSGVTQTPKHLITATGQRVTLRCSPRSGDLSVYWYQQSLDQGLQFLIQYYNGEERAKGNILERFSAQQFPDLHSELNLSSLELGDSALYFCASSVGRGTEAFFGQGTRLTVV.

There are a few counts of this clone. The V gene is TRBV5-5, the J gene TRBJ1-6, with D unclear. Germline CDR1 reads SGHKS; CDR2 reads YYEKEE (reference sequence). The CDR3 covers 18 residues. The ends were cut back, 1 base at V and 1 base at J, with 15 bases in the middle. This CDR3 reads CASSLLPTAQSYNSPLHF. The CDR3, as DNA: TGTGCCAGCAGCTTGCTCCCTACAGCCCAGTCCTATAATTCACCCCTCCACTTT.

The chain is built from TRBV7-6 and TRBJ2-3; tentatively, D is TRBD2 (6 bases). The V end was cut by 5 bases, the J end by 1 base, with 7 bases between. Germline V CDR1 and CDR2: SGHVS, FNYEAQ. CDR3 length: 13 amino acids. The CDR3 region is CASSRGGTDTQYF. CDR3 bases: TGTGCCAGCAGCCGCGGGGGCACAGATACGCAGTATTTT.

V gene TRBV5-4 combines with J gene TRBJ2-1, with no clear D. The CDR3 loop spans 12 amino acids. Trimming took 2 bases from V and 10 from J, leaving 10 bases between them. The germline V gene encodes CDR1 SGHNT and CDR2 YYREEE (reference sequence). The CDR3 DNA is TGTGCCAGCAGCTTAAACACACCCGAGCAGTTCTTC. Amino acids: CASSLNTPEQFF.

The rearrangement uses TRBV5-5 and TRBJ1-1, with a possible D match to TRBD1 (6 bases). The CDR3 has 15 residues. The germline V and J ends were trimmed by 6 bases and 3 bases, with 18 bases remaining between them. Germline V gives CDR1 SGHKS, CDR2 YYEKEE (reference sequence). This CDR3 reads CASTDGGRLDTEAFF. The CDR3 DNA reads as TGTGCCAGCACCGATGGGGGCCGCCTGGACACTGAAGCTTTCTTT. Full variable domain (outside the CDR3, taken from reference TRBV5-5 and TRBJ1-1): DAGVTQSPTHLIKTRGQQVTLRCSPISGHKSVSWYQQVLGQGPQFIFQYYEKEERGRGNFPDRFSARQFPNYSSELNVNALLLGDSALYLCASTDGGRLDTEAFFGQGTRLTVV.